Listed here is a single TCR beta chain. Clones were read by immunoSEQ multiplex PCR, and TCRdb kept only the in-frame ones, dropping some. The sample records approximately 12,000 clones, roughly 69% being singletons. If patients had autoimmune disease history or systemic immunosuppression, they were excluded. These data are taken from a study of OX40 agonist ivuxolimab in advanced cancers. CDR1 is SGHRS, CDR2 YFSETQ, per germline. The CDR3 is 11 residues long. The germline V and J ends were trimmed by 7 bases and 5 bases, with 7 bases remaining between them. The rearrangement uses TRBV5-1 and TRBJ1-5; D ambiguous. The source of this sequence is an adult with an advanced solid tumor such as melanoma, head and neck, liver or kidney cancer. The sample here was CD4+ or CD8+ T cells sorted from blood, taken in a trial of the OX40 agonist ivuxolimab. CDR3 protein: CASLPDQPQHF. The DNA for the CDR3 is TGCGCCAGCCTCCCCGATCAGCCCCAGCATTTT. The variable domain in full, with the rest retrieved from reference TRBV5-1 and TRBJ1-5, is KAGVTQTPRYLIKTRGQQVTLSCSPISGHRSVSWYQQTPGQGLQFLFEYFSETQRNKGNFPGRFSGRQFSNSRSEMNVSTLELGDSALYLCASLPDQPQHFGDGTRLSIL.